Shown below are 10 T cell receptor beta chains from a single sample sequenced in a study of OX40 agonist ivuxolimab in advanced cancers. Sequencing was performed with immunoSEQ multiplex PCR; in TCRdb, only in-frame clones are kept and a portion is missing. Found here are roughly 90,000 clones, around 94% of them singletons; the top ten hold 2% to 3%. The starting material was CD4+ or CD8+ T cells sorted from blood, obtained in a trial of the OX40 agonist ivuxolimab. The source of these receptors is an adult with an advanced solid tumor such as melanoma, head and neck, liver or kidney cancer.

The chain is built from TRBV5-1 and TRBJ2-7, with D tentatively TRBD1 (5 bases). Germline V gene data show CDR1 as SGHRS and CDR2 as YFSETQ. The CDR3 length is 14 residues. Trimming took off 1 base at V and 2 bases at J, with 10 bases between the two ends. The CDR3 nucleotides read TGCGCCAGCAGCTTGAGGTCAGGGACCTACGAGCAGTACTTC. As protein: CASSLRSGTYEQYF.

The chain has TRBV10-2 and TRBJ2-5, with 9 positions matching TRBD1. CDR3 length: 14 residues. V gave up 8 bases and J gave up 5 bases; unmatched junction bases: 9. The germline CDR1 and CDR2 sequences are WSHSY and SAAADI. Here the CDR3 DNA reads TGCGCCAGCTCATCCGGGACAGGGCTCGAGACCCAGTACTTC. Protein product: CASSSGTGLETQYF.

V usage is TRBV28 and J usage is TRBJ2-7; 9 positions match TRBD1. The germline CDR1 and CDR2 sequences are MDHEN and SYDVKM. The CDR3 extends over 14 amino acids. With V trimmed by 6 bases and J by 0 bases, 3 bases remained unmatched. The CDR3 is CASRLTGGSYEQYF. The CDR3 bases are TGTGCCAGCAGGTTGACAGGGGGCTCCTACGAGCAGTACTTC.

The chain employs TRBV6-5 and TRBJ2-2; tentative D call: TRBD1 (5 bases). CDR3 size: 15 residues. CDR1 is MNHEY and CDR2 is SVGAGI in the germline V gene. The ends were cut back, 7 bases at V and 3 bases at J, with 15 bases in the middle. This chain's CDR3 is CASTQGSRDTGELFF. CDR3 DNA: TGTGCCAGCACCCAGGGAAGTAGGGACACCGGGGAGCTGTTTTTT.

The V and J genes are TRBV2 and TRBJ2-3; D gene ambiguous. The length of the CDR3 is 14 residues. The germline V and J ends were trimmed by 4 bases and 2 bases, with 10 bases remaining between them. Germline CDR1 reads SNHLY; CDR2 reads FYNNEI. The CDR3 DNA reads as TGTGCCAGCAGTGGAAAGCGAATCACAGATACGCAGTATTTT. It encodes CASSGKRITDTQYF.

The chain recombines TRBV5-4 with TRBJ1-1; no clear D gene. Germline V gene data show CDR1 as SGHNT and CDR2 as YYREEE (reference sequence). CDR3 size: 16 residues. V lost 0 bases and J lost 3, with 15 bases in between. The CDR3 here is CASSLEGRRRDTEAFF. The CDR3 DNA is TGTGCCAGCAGCTTGGAGGGCCGCAGGAGGGACACTGAAGCTTTCTTT.

The CDR3 reads CASSSEGGSYNEQFF. As DNA, the CDR3 is TGTGCCAGCAGCTCGGAAGGGGGTTCCTACAATGAGCAGTTCTTC. The chain recombines TRBV7-3 with TRBJ2-1; perhaps TRBD1 as D (6 bases). Germline V gene data show CDR1 as SGHTA and CDR2 as FQGTGA. The CDR3 spans 15 residues. Trimming cost V 4 bases and J 1 base, with 11 bases left between them. The whole variable domain, filled in from reference TRBV7-3 and TRBJ2-1, reads GAGVSQTPSNKVTEKGKYVELRCDPISGHTALYWYRQSLGQGPEFLIYFQGTGAADDSGLPNDRFFAVRPEGSVSTLKIQRTERGDSAVYLCASSSEGGSYNEQFFGPGTRLTVL.

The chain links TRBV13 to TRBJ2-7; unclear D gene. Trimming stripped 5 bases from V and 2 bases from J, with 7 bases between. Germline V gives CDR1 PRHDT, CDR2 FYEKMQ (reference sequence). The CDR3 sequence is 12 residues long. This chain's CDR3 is CASSEEPYEQYF. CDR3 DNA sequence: TGTGCCAGCAGCGAGGAGCCCTACGAGCAGTACTTC.

The CDR3 loop reads CASTILRGEFYEQYF. The CDR3 coding sequence is TGTGCCAGCACTATCCTTCGTGGAGAATTCTACGAGCAGTACTTC. The chain couples TRBV11-3 to TRBJ2-7; D not resolved. Trimming left V 7 bases short and J 3 bases short, with 19 bases between. Germline values: CDR1 SGHNT, CDR2 YENEEA. The CDR3 is 15 residues long.

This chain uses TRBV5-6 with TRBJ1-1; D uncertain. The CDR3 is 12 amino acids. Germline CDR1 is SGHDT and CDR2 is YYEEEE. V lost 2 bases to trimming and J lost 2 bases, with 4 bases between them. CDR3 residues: CASSLRNTEAFF. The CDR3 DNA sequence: TGTGCCAGCAGCTTACGAAACACTGAAGCTTTCTTT. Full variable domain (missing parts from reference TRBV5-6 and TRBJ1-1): DAGVTQSPTHLIKTRGQQVTLRCSPKSGHDTVSWYQQALGQGPQFIFQYYEEEERQRGNFPDRFSGHQFPNYSSELNVNALLLGDSALYLCASSLRNTEAFFGQGTRLTVV.